This T cell receptor beta chain was observed in a study of blood T cell repertoires in COVID-19. Study summary: PBMCs, B-cell-depleted T cells, or T cells were the source of the cDNA or gDNA that made up the material.

The Seattle patients, enrolled during active infection, were followed longitudinally. This table comes from immunoSEQ multiplex PCR, and its TCRdb copy is limited to in-frame clones, with some not included. This table has a few hundred thousand clones, 88% appearing once. The CDR3 has 13 amino acids. Germline V gene sequence: CDR1 MNHEY, CDR2 SMNVEV (reference sequence). The V end was cut by 8 bases, the J end by 0 bases, with 8 bases between. Input material: peripheral blood. The chain employs TRBV27 and TRBJ1-3; D is perhaps TRBD1 (5 bases). This clonotype originated in a woman aged 50 to 65 with COVID-19, enrolled during active disease. CDR3 nucleotides: TGTGCCAGCCGGGGGAGCTCTGGAAACACCATATATTTT. It translates to CASRGSSGNTIYF.